The rows below give T cell receptor beta chains drawn from one sample of a study of shared clonotypes between healthy human individuals. The assay was immunoSEQ multiplex PCR, and TCRdb's table has in-frame clones only and misses some. This sample has 980,000 or so clones; over 75% occur once, and the top ten carry over 1.3%. Sequencing was done on a sample of memory CD4+ T cells sorted from blood. The source of these receptors is a man younger than 35 in good health. The CDR3 runs from the conserved cysteine through the conserved F or W. The D gene is left open where the match is weak. Clone size appears in some rows only: once, few, many, or a class for an expanded clone.

CDR3aa	CDR3nt	d_gene	v_gene	j_gene	abundance
CASSDGTMNTEAFF	TGTGCCAGTAGTGACGGAACTATGAACACTGAAGCTTTCTTT	.	TRBV19	TRBJ1-1	.
CASSLFTEAFF	TGTGCCAGCAGCTTATTCACTGAAGCTTTCTTT	.	TRBV7-9	TRBJ1-1	many
CSVKGLGGTTLEQYF	TGCAGCGTTAAAGGGCTTGGCGGGACTACACTTGAGCAGTACTTC	TRBD2	TRBV29-1	TRBJ2-7	.
CASSLVASGQETQYF	TGTGCCAGCAGCTTAGTCGCTAGCGGGCAAGAGACCCAGTACTTC	TRBD2	TRBV7-9	TRBJ2-5	.
CASSQGTGTDTQYF	TGCGCCAGCAGCCAAGGGACAGGCACAGATACGCAGTATTTT	.	TRBV4-1	TRBJ2-3	.
CASTSGRGQGGSNQPQHF	TGTGCCAGTACCTCCGGGAGGGGACAGGGAGGTAGCAATCAGCCCCAGCATTTT	TRBD1	TRBV19	TRBJ1-5	.
CASSVAPDSLYEQYF	TGTGCCAGCAGCGTAGCCCCAGACAGTCTCTACGAGCAGTACTTC	.	TRBV9	TRBJ2-7	.
CASSLQEAGNEQFF	TGTGCCAGCAGCTTGCAAGAGGCAGGCAATGAGCAGTTCTTC	.	TRBV5-4	TRBJ2-1	once
CASTNKQGATEAFF	TGTGCCAGCACGAACAAACAGGGGGCGACTGAAGCTTTCTTT	TRBD1	TRBV14	TRBJ1-1	few
CASSYHWGYTF	TGTGCCAGCAGCTACCACTGGGGCTACACCTTC	.	TRBV6-6	TRBJ1-2	.
CASSLEVVVRGINTEAFF	TGTGCCAGCAGCTTAGAGGTCGTTGTGAGGGGGATAAACACTGAAGCTTTCTTT	.	TRBV7-2	TRBJ1-1	.
CASSPPGYNEQFF	TGTGCCAGCTCACCACCCGGATACAATGAGCAGTTCTTC	.	TRBV18	TRBJ2-1	.
CASSQLWQTEQYF	TGTGCCAGCAGCCAATTATGGCAGACCGAGCAGTACTTC	.	TRBV14	TRBJ2-7	.
CASSGLAGAVETQYF	TGTGCCAGCAGCGGACTAGCGGGAGCGGTTGAGACCCAGTACTTC	TRBD2	TRBV9	TRBJ2-5	once
CASSRYRVDSNQPQHF	TGTGCCAGCAGCCGGTACAGGGTGGATAGCAATCAGCCCCAGCATTTT	.	TRBV5-8	TRBJ1-5	.
CASSVASGSYEQYF	TGTGCCAGCAGCGTAGCTTCAGGATCCTACGAGCAGTACTTC	.	TRBV9	TRBJ2-7	.
CASSEGVRAYQETQYF	TGTGCCAGCAGTGAAGGCGTGAGGGCGTACCAAGAGACCCAGTACTTC	.	TRBV6-1	TRBJ2-5	.
CASRTAPPGETQYF	TGTGCCAGCAGGACAGCACCTCCGGGGGAGACCCAGTACTTC	.	TRBV6-1	TRBJ2-5	.
CVSSSPGQGRGYGYTF	TGTGTCAGCAGTTCCCCGGGACAGGGTAGGGGCTATGGCTACACCTTC	TRBD1	TRBV6-5	TRBJ1-2	.
CASSLQGGTDTQYF	TGTGCCAGCAGTCTCCAGGGTGGCACAGATACGCAGTATTTT	.	TRBV6-5	TRBJ2-3	.
CASGLTGNTEAFF	TGCGCCAGCGGGTTGACAGGGAACACTGAAGCTTTCTTT	.	TRBV4-1	TRBJ1-1	.
CASSVAANYGYTF	TGTGCCAGCAGCGTAGCAGCGAACTATGGCTACACCTTC	.	TRBV9	TRBJ1-2	.
CASSFSGGQPQHF	TGTGCCAGCAGTTTTTCCGGAGGTCAGCCCCAGCATTTT	.	TRBV6-5	TRBJ1-5	.
CASSRGTGATGELFF	TGTGCCAGCAGCCGGGGGACAGGGGCGACCGGGGAGCTGTTTTTT	TRBD1	TRBV7-9	TRBJ2-2	.
CAWTIKGVSGNTIYF	TGTGCCTGGACGATTAAGGGGGTCTCTGGAAACACCATATATTTT	.	TRBV30	TRBJ1-3	.
CASSRGPEAFF	TGCGCCAGCAGCCGGGGCCCCGAAGCTTTCTTT	.	TRBV4-1	TRBJ1-1	.
CASSIRQGSYEQYF	TGTGCCAGTAGTATACGGCAGGGAAGCTACGAGCAGTACTTC	.	TRBV19	TRBJ2-7	.
CAWSRIYTEAFF	TGTGCCTGGAGCCGAATTTACACTGAAGCTTTCTTT	.	TRBV30	TRBJ1-1	.
CASSPRWDDYEQYF	TGTGCCAGCTCACCACGGTGGGACGACTACGAGCAGTACTTC	.	TRBV18	TRBJ2-7	.
CSVEDIKPGRIRYNEQFF	TGCAGCGTTGAAGATATAAAGCCAGGGAGGATCAGGTACAATGAGCAGTTCTTC	.	TRBV29-1	TRBJ2-1	.
CAGDICEQYF	TGCGCCGGCGACATCTGCGAGCAGTACTTC	.	TRBV10-1	TRBJ2-7	.
CASSPRRVLAPDTQYF	TGTGCCAGCAGCCCCCGGCGGGTACTAGCTCCAGATACGCAGTATTTT	.	TRBV27	TRBJ2-3	.
CASSPRGGNPRDEQFF	TGTGCCAGCAGCCCAAGGGGCGGGAACCCCAGGGATGAGCAGTTCTTC	.	TRBV7-9	TRBJ2-1	.
CASQRGNQPQHF	TGTGCCTCCCAGAGAGGGAATCAGCCCCAGCATTTT	.	TRBV2	TRBJ1-5	.
CASSFQAGGANEQFF	TGTGCCAGCAGCTTTCAAGCGGGAGGGGCGAATGAGCAGTTCTTC	TRBD2	TRBV11-2	TRBJ2-1	.
CASSILDNEQFF	TGTGCCAGTAGTATACTAGACAATGAGCAGTTCTTC	.	TRBV19	TRBJ2-1	.
CASSREGGNQPQHF	TGTGCCAGCAGCCGAGAGGGGGGGAATCAGCCCCAGCATTTT	.	TRBV7-2	TRBJ1-5	.
CASSFGFTDTQYF	TGTGCCAGCAGCTTCGGGTTCACAGATACGCAGTATTTT	.	TRBV7-8	TRBJ2-3	.
CASWSGVWNSPLHF	TGTGCCAGCTGGTCAGGGGTCTGGAATTCACCCCTCCACTTT	.	TRBV6-5	TRBJ1-6	.
CASNRRWGVLETQYF	TGTGCCAGCAACCGACGGTGGGGGGTTTTAGAGACCCAGTACTTC	.	TRBV28	TRBJ2-5	.
CASRSGYEQYF	TGTGCCAGCAGGAGTGGGTACGAGCAGTACTTC	.	TRBV28	TRBJ2-7	.
CASSLDRGYGYTF	TGTGCCAGCTCACTCGACAGGGGCTATGGCTACACCTTC	TRBD1	TRBV18	TRBJ1-2	.
CATSITVSYEQYF	TGTGCCACCAGCATCACAGTTTCCTACGAGCAGTACTTC	.	TRBV15	TRBJ2-7	.
CASSLEGGPTDGYTF	TGCGCCAGCAGCTTGGAGGGAGGACCGACCGATGGCTACACCTTC	.	TRBV5-1	TRBJ1-2	.
CASSIGSSTDTQYF	TGTGCCAGTAGTATCGGGTCAAGCACAGATACGCAGTATTTT	.	TRBV19	TRBJ2-3	.
CASSPGQGFSNEQFF	TGTGCCAGCAGCCCGGGACAGGGGTTTTCGAATGAGCAGTTCTTC	TRBD1	TRBV11-3	TRBJ2-1	.
CASSLSQVNTEAFF	TGCGCCAGCAGCTTGAGTCAAGTGAACACTGAAGCTTTCTTT	.	TRBV5-1	TRBJ1-1	.
CASSLDPGQGVAGNTIYF	TGTGCCAGCAGTTTAGACCCGGGACAGGGGGTTGCTGGAAACACCATATATTTT	TRBD1	TRBV28	TRBJ1-3	.
CASSIERGGWDNQPQHF	TGTGCCAGTAGTATAGAAAGAGGGGGCTGGGACAATCAGCCCCAGCATTTT	TRBD1	TRBV19	TRBJ1-5	.
CASSPPGRTYNEQFF	TGTGCCAGCTCACCGCCAGGGCGGACCTACAATGAGCAGTTCTTC	.	TRBV18	TRBJ2-1	.
CASGEQANNSPLHF	TGTGCCAGCGGTGAACAGGCTAATAATTCACCCCTCCACTTT	.	TRBV5-4	TRBJ1-6	.
CASKDRGGNQETQYF	TGTGCCAGCAAGGACAGGGGGGGAAACCAAGAGACCCAGTACTTC	TRBD1	TRBV25-1	TRBJ2-5	.
CASRATGNQPQHF	TGTGCCAGCAGGGCGACGGGCAATCAGCCCCAGCATTTT	.	TRBV2	TRBJ1-5	.
CASSIVGSPTYEQYF	TGTGCCAGTAGTATAGTCGGATCCCCAACCTACGAGCAGTACTTC	.	TRBV19	TRBJ2-7	few
CSVVRLLETQYF	TGCAGCGTTGTGAGACTACTAGAGACCCAGTACTTC	.	TRBV29-1	TRBJ2-5	.
CASSARLYEQYF	TGTGCCAGCAGCGCCAGACTCTACGAGCAGTACTTC	.	TRBV13	TRBJ2-7	.
CASSQKGGAYNSPLHF	TGCGCCAGCAGCCAGAAGGGGGGGGCCTATAATTCACCCCTCCACTTT	.	TRBV4-1	TRBJ1-6	many
CASSLAGVPRAFF	TGTGCCAGCAGCTTGGCGGGGGTCCCGAGAGCTTTCTTT	.	TRBV5-5	TRBJ1-1	.
CASSLTILPGETQYF	TGCGCCAGCAGCCTGACGATATTACCGGGGGAGACCCAGTACTTC	.	TRBV5-1	TRBJ2-5	.